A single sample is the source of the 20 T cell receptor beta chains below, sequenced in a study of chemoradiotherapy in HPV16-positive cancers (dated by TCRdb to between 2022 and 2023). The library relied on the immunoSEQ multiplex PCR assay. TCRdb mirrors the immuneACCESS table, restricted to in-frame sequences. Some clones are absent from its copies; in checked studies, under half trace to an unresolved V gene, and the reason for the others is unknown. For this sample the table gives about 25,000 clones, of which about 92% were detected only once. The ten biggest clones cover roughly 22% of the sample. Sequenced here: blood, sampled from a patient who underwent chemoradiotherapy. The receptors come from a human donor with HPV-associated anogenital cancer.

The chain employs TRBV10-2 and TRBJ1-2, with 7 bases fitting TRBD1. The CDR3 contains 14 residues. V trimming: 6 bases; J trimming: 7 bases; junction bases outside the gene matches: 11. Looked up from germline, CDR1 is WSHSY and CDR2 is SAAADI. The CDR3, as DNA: TGCGCCAGCAGGGAAACAGGGGCTGGGGCTGGCTACACCTTC. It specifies CASRETGAGAGYTF.

In nucleotides, the CDR3 is TGTGCCAGCTCACCAGGGCAGTTGTATCAATCTAACTATGGCTACACCTTC. Encoded protein: CASSPGQLYQSNYGYTF. The gene calls are TRBV18 and TRBJ1-2; D unclear. With 2 bases removed from V and 0 bases from J, the gap between germline ends came to 16 bases. This CDR3 is 17 amino acids long. Looked up from germline, CDR1 is KGHSH and CDR2 is LQKENI.

The CDR3 loop is CATGTGDSPLHF. CDR3 nucleotides: TGTGCCACAGGGACAGGGGATTCACCCCTCCACTTT. The chain links TRBV6-5 to TRBJ1-6; 10 nucleotides match TRBD1. There are 12 residues in the CDR3. Germline V gene data show CDR1 as MNHEY and CDR2 as SVGAGI. Trimming removed 10 bases from V and 8 bases from J; junction bases left unmatched: 2.

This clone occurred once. The CDR3 coding sequence is TGCGCCAGCAGCTTGGGGGACAGGGAGGGTCAGCCCCAGCATTTT. Its protein product is CASSLGDREGQPQHF. V is TRBV5-1 and J is TRBJ1-5; TRBD1 matches at 9 bases. V gave up 0 bases and J gave up 6 bases; unmatched junction bases: 4. Germline values: CDR1 SGHRS, CDR2 YFSETQ. There are 15 residues in the CDR3.

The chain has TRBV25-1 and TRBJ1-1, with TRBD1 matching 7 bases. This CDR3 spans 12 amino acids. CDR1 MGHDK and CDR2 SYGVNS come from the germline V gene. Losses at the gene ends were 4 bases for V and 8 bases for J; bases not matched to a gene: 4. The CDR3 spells CASSVGQQEAFF. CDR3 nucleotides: TGTGCCAGCAGTGTGGGACAGCAAGAAGCTTTCTTT.

The CDR3 DNA follows: TGCGCCAGCAGCTTGCTTACCACTTCCTACGAGCAGTACTTC. This sequence encodes CASSLLTTSYEQYF. The chain is built from TRBV5-1 and TRBJ2-7; D not certain. Germline V gene lookup returns CDR1 SGHRS and CDR2 YFSETQ. The ends were cut back, 1 base at V and 1 base at J, with 9 bases in the middle. The CDR3 is made up of 14 amino acids. Using reference TRBV5-1 and TRBJ2-7 for the parts outside the CDR3, the full variable domain is KAGVTQTPRYLIKTRGQQVTLSCSPISGHRSVSWYQQTPGQGLQFLFEYFSETQRNKGNFPGRFSGRQFSNSRSEMNVSTLELGDSALYLCASSLLTTSYEQYFGPGTRLTVT.

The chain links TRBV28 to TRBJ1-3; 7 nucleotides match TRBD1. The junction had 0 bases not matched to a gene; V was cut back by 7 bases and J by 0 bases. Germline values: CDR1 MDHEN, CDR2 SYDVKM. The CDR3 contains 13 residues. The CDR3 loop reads CASTGGSGNTIYF. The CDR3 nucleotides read TGTGCCAGCACAGGGGGCTCTGGAAACACCATATATTTT.

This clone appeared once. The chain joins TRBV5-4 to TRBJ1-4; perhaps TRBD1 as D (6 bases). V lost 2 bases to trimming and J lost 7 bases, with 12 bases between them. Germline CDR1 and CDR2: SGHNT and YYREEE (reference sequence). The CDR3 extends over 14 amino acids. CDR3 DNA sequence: TGTGCCAGCAGCTTACAGGGTTCAGGTGAAAAACTGTTTTTT. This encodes CASSLQGSGEKLFF.

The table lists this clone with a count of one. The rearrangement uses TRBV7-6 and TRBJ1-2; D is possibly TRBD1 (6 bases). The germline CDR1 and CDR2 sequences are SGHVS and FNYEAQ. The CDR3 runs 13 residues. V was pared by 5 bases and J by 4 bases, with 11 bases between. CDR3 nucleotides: TGTGCCAGCAGCCTTTCAGGGGCCTATGGCTACACCTTC. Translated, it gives CASSLSGAYGYTF.

The CDR3 region is CASSLRQGENTEAFF. Here the CDR3 DNA reads TGTGCCAGCAGCCTCAGACAGGGGGAGAACACTGAAGCTTTCTTT. This chain links TRBV9 with TRBJ1-1, with 9 bases fitting TRBD1. The CDR3 spans 15 residues. Germline lookup yields CDR1 SGDLS and CDR2 YYNGEE. J was trimmed by 1 base and V by 4 bases; bases with no gene match: 5.

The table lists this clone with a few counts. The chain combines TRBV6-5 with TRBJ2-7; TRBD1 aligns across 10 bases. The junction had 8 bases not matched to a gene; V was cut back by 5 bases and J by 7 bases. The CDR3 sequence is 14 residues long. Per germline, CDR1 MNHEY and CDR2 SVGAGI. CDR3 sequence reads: CASSTGTGVGEQYF. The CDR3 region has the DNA TGTGCCAGCAGTACCGGGACAGGGGTAGGGGAGCAGTACTTC.

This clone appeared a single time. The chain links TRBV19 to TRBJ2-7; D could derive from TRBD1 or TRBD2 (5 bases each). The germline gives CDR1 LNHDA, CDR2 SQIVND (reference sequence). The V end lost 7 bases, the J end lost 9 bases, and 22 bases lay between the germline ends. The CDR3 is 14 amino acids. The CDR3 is CASKVHGTAVGQYF. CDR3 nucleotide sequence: TGTGCCAGTAAGGTTCACGGGACGGCGGTGGGGCAGTACTTC.

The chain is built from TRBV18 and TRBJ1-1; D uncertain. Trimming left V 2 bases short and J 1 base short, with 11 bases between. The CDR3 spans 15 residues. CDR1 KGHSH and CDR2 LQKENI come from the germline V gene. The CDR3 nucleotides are TGTGCCAGCTCACCAATGGAACAGACGAACACTGAAGCTTTCTTT. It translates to CASSPMEQTNTEAFF.

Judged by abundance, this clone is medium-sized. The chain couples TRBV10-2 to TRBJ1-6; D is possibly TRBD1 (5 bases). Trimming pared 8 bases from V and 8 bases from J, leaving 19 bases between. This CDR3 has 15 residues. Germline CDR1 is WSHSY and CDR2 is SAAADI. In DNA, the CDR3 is TGCGCCAGCTCCTCTAGGAGGGGAGGGCATTCACCCCTCCACTTT. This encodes CASSSRRGGHSPLHF.

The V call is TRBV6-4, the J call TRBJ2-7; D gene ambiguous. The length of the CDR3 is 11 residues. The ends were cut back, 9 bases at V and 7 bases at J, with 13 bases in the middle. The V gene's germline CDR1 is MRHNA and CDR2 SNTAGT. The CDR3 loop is CARPRVGEQYF. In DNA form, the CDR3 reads TGTGCCAGGCCAAGGGTCGGGGAGCAGTACTTC.

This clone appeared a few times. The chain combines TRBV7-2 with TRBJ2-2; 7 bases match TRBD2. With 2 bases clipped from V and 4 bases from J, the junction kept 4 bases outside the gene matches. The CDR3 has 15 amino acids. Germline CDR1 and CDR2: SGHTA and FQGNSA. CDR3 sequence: CASSLITGGTGELFF. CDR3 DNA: TGTGCCAGCAGCTTAATCACGGGGGGCACCGGGGAGCTGTTTTTT.

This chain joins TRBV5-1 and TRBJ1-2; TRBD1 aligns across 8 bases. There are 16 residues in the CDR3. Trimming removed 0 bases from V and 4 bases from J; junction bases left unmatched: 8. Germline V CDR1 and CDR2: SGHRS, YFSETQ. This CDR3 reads CASSLDAGGLRYGYTF. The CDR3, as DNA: TGCGCCAGCAGCTTGGATGCAGGGGGCCTACGCTATGGCTACACCTTC.

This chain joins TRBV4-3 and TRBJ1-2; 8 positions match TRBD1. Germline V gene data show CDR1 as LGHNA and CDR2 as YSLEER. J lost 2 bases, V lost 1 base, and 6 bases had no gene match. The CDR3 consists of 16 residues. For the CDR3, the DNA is TGCGCCAGCAGCCAAGTTATGACAGGGGAGAACTATGGCTACACCTTC. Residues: CASSQVMTGENYGYTF.

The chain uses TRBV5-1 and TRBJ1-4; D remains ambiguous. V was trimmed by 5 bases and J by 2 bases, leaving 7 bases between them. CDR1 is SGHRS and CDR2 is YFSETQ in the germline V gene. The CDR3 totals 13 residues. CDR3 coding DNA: TGCGCCAGCAGTCGGGTCACTAATGAAAAACTGTTTTTT. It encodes CASSRVTNEKLFF.

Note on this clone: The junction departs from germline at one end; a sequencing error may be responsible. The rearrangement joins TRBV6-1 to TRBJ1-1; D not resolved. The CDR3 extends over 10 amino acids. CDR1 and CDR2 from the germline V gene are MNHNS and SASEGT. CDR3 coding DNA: TGTGCCAGCAGTGAAAGGACGGCTCGCTTT. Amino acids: CASSERTARF.